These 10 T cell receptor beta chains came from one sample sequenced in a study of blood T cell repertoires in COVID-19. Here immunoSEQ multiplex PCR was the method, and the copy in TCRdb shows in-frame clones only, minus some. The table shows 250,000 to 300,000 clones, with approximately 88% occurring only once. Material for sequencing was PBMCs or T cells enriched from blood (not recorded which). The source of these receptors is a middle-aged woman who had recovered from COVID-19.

CDR3 coding DNA: TGTGCCAGCAGTCTACAGAAAAATCAGCCCCAGCATTTT. The encoded protein is CASSLQKNQPQHF. The chain has TRBV28 and TRBJ1-5; D uncertain. CDR1 and CDR2 (germline): MDHEN, SYDVKM. V lost 5 bases and J lost 4, with 9 bases in between. The CDR3 loop spans 13 amino acids.

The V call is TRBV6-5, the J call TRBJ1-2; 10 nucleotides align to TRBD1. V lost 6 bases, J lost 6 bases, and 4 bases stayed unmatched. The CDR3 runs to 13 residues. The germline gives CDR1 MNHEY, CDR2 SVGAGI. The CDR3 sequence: CASRTGGANGYTF. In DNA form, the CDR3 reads TGTGCCAGCAGGACAGGGGGCGCGAATGGCTACACCTTC.

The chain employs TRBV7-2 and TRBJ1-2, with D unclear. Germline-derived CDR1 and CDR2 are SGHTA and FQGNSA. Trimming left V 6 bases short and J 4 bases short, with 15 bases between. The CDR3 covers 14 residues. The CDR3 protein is CASSSGVGGYGYTF. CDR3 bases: TGTGCCAGCAGTTCCGGGGTCGGAGGCTATGGCTACACCTTC. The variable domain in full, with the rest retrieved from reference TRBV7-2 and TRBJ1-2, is GAGVSQSPSNKVTEKGKDVELRCDPISGHTALYWYRQSLGQGLEFLIYFQGNSAPDKSGLPSDRFSAERTGGSVSTLTIQRTQQEDSAVYLCASSSGVGGYGYTFGSGTRLTVV.

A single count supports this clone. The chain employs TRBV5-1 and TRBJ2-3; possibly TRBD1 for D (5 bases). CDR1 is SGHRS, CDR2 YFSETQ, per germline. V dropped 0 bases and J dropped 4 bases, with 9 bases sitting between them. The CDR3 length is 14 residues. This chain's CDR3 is CASSLGGRSDTQYF. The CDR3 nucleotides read TGCGCCAGCAGCTTGGGGGGCCGGTCAGATACGCAGTATTTT.

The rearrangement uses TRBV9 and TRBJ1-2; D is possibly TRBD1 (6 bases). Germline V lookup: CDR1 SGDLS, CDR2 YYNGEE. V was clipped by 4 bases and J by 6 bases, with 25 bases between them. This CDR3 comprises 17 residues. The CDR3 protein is CASSHPTGPRTWDGYTF. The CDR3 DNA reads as TGTGCCAGCAGCCACCCGACAGGCCCTCGTACCTGGGATGGCTACACCTTC.

The CDR3 spells CASSLSGGRTDTQYF. As DNA, the CDR3 is TGTGCCAGCAGCTTGTCGGGCGGGAGAACAGATACGCAGTATTTT. The chain uses TRBV5-4 and TRBJ2-3, with 7 bases aligning to TRBD2. Trimming cost V 1 base and J 3 bases; bases outside gene matches: 5. The CDR3 length is 15 residues. Germline V gene sequence: CDR1 SGHNT, CDR2 YYREEE (reference sequence). The full variable domain, its missing parts supplied by reference TRBV5-4 and TRBJ2-3, is ETGVTQSPTHLIKTRGQQVTLRCSSQSGHNTVSWYQQALGQGPQFIFQYYREEENGRGNFPPRFSGLQFPNYSSELNVNALELDDSALYLCASSLSGGRTDTQYFGPGTRLTVL.

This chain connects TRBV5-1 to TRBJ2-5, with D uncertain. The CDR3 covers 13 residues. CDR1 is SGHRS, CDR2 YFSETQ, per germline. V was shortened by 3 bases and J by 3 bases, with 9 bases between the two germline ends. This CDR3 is CASSSTIKETQYF. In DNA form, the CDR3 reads TGCGCCAGCAGCTCGACAATTAAAGAGACCCAGTACTTC.

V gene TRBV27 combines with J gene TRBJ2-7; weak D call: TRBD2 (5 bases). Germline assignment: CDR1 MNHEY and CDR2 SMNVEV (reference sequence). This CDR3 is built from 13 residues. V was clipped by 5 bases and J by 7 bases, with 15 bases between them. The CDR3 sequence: CASSIRGKQEQYF. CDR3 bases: TGTGCCAGCAGTATTCGGGGTAAGCAAGAGCAGTACTTC.

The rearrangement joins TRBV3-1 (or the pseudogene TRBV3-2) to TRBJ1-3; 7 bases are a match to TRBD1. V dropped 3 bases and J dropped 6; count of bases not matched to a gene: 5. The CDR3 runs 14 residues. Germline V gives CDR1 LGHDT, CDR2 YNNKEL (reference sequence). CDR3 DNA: TGTGCCAGCAGCCAGGTCAGGGGGTTAAACACCATATATTTT. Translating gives CASSQVRGLNTIYF.

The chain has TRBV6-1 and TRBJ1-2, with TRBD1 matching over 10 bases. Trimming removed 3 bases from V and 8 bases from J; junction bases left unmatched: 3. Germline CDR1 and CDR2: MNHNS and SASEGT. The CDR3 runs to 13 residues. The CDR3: CASSDRDRGGYTF. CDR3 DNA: TGTGCCAGCAGTGACCGGGACAGGGGCGGCTACACCTTC.